Following are 25 T cell receptor beta chains from one sample sequenced in a study of T cell responses to AZD1222 COVID-19 vaccine. TCRdb's table, derived via immunoSEQ multiplex PCR, lists solely in-frame clones and lacks some. The data show approximately 130,000 clones, 70% to 90% seen once. Sequenced material: peripheral blood, taken 28 days after the second AZD1222 dose. The receptors shown here come from an adult who received the AZD1222 COVID-19 vaccine.

The chain carries TRBV6-6 and TRBJ1-2; D is undetermined. V dropped 1 base and J dropped 3 bases, with 9 bases sitting between them. The CDR3 sequence is 14 residues long. Germline-derived CDR1 and CDR2 are MNHNY and SVGAGI (reference sequence). The CDR3 protein is CASSYWGGDYGYTF. For the CDR3, the DNA is TGTGCCAGCAGTTACTGGGGTGGGGACTATGGCTACACCTTC.

This chain connects TRBV12-5 to TRBJ2-2; maybe TRBD1 (6 bases). V lost 6 bases and J 7 bases, leaving 15 bases between the germline ends. Germline V gene lookup returns CDR1 LGHNT and CDR2 FRNRAP. The CDR3 is made up of 14 amino acids. The DNA for the CDR3 is TGTGCTAGTGGCCCCGGTGCAGGGGACGGGGAGCTGTTTTTT. Its protein is CASGPGAGDGELFF. Variable domain in full (rest from reference TRBV12-5 and TRBJ2-2): DARVTQTPRHKVTEMGQEVTMRCQPILGHNTVFWYRQTMMQGLELLAYFRNRAPLDDSGMPKDRFSAEMPDATLATLKIQPSEPRDSAVYFCASGPGAGDGELFFGEGSRLTVL.

This clone has only one observation. The chain links TRBV27 to TRBJ1-5; no reliable D call. This CDR3 spans 13 amino acids. V was clipped by 6 bases and J by 4 bases, with 10 bases between them. Germline CDR1 reads MNHEY; CDR2 reads SMNVEV (reference sequence). CDR3 DNA: TGTGCCAGCAGGGACCGACTAAATCAGCCCCAGCATTTT. This codes for CASRDRLNQPQHF.

The chain has TRBV18 and TRBJ1-4; perhaps TRBD1 as D (6 bases). Germline V gives CDR1 KGHSH, CDR2 LQKENI. The CDR3 extends over 16 amino acids. Trimming shortened V by 3 bases and J by 8 bases, and 19 bases separated the two germline ends. The CDR3 DNA follows: TGTGCCAGCTCACCCCAGGGGCCTGGGACGGGGGAAAAACTGTTTTTT. This sequence encodes CASSPQGPGTGEKLFF.

The rearrangement uses TRBV5-1 and TRBJ2-2; 9 nucleotides line up with TRBD2. V trimming: 2 bases; J trimming: 4 bases; junction bases outside the gene matches: 3. The CDR3 contains 15 residues. Germline values: CDR1 SGHRS, CDR2 YFSETQ. CDR3 bases: TGCGCCAGCAGCTTTAGCGGGGGTAGCACCGGGGAGCTGTTTTTT. This translates into CASSFSGGSTGELFF.

This clone occurred once. The chain couples TRBV5-1 to TRBJ2-7; D possibly corresponds to TRBD1 (5 bases). The V gene lost 0 bases and the J gene lost 2 bases, with 12 bases spanning the gap. This CDR3 has 15 residues. In germline, CDR1 is SGHRS, CDR2 YFSETQ. The CDR3 region is CASSLAAGLTYEQYF. The CDR3 bases are TGCGCCAGCAGCTTGGCCGCAGGGCTCACCTACGAGCAGTACTTC.

CDR3: CASSSLLTGGAVPEQFF. CDR3 bases: TGTGCCAGCAGTAGCCTACTTACAGGGGGCGCAGTTCCTGAGCAGTTCTTC. The genes are TRBV27 and TRBJ2-1, with 9 bases fitting TRBD1. The length of the CDR3 is 17 residues. Unmatched junction bases numbered 17, after V lost 5 bases and J lost 9 bases. CDR1 is MNHEY and CDR2 is SMNVEV in the germline V gene (reference sequence).

This clone was recorded a few times. The rearrangement uses TRBV11-3 and TRBJ1-6; TRBD1 matches 7 bases. The V gene end was trimmed by 5 bases and the J gene end by 3 bases; junction bases not matched to a gene: 10. In germline, CDR1 is SGHNT, CDR2 YENEEA. This CDR3 is 17 amino acids long. The CDR3 DNA is TGTGCCAGCAGCCCCTTCGGTGGGGACAGCTATAATTCACCCCTCCACTTT. Protein product: CASSPFGGDSYNSPLHF.

The chain combines TRBV7-2 with TRBJ2-5; maybe TRBD2 (6 bases). CDR1 is SGHTA and CDR2 is FQGNSA in the germline V gene. The CDR3 covers 13 residues. Trimming took off 5 bases at V and 2 bases at J, with 9 bases between the two ends. CDR3 in amino acids: CASSKRGQETQYF. CDR3 DNA: TGTGCCAGCAGCAAACGGGGGCAAGAGACCCAGTACTTC.

The chain has TRBV2 and TRBJ1-1; D call uncertain. V lost 6 bases, J lost 0 bases, and 17 bases lay in between. Germline-derived CDR1 and CDR2 are SNHLY and FYNNEI. This CDR3 is built from 16 residues. The DNA of the CDR3 is TGTGCCAGCAGAGCGTTGCAAGGGAACATGAACACTGAAGCTTTCTTT. Amino acids: CASRALQGNMNTEAFF.

V and J are TRBV7-8 and TRBJ1-4; 9 bases map to TRBD1. CDR3 length: 16 amino acids. Germline CDR1 and CDR2: SGHVS and FQNEAQ. With 0 bases clipped from V and 4 bases from J, the junction kept 3 bases outside the gene matches. In DNA, the CDR3 is TGTGCCAGCAGCTTAGCCCCGACAGGGGGTAATGAAAAACTGTTTTTT. Amino acids: CASSLAPTGGNEKLFF.

The chain carries TRBV20-1 and TRBJ1-1; D gene uncertain. Germline loops: CDR1 DFQATT, CDR2 SNEGSKA (reference sequence). The ends were cut back, 3 bases at V and 4 bases at J, with 12 bases in the middle. The CDR3 length is 13 residues. Here the CDR3 DNA reads TGCAGTGCTAGTGGCAATATCGGCACTGAAGCTTTCTTT. It is translated as CSASGNIGTEAFF.

A single count supports this clone. This chain uses TRBV4-2 with TRBJ1-6; the match to TRBD1 covers 9 bases. Trimming took 8 bases from V and 6 from J; bases not matched to a gene: 8. This CDR3 region has 15 residues. From germline, CDR1 is LGHNA and CDR2 YNFKEQ. This CDR3 reads CASGLPGQGNSPLHF. CDR3 DNA sequence: TGTGCCAGCGGACTTCCGGGACAGGGTAATTCACCCCTCCACTTT.

The V and J genes are TRBV5-1 and TRBJ1-5; 8 bases match TRBD1. Germline V gene sequence: CDR1 SGHRS, CDR2 YFSETQ. The CDR3 runs to 15 residues. With 5 bases clipped from V and 3 bases from J, the junction kept 7 bases outside the gene matches. The CDR3 DNA sequence: TGCGCCAGCAGGCCGACAGGGGACCCCAATCAGCCCCAGCATTTT. Translating gives CASRPTGDPNQPQHF. The variable domain in full, with the rest retrieved from reference TRBV5-1 and TRBJ1-5, is KAGVTQTPRYLIKTRGQQVTLSCSPISGHRSVSWYQQTPGQGLQFLFEYFSETQRNKGNFPGRFSGRQFSNSRSEMNVSTLELGDSALYLCASRPTGDPNQPQHFGDGTRLSIL.

The chain recombines TRBV19 with TRBJ2-3; D perhaps matches TRBD2 (5 bases). The CDR3 extends over 15 amino acids. Trimming stripped 1 base from V and 5 bases from J, with 13 bases between. Per the germline V gene, CDR1 is LNHDA and CDR2 is SQIVND (reference sequence). CDR3 sequence reads: CASSIAPRGQDTQYF. CDR3 bases: TGTGCCAGTAGTATAGCCCCCCGGGGTCAAGATACGCAGTATTTT.

This clone was observed a single time. V and J are TRBV4-1 and TRBJ2-1, with 13 nucleotides matching TRBD2. Per the germline V gene, CDR1 is MGHRA and CDR2 is YSYEKL. The CDR3 sequence is 16 residues long. After removal of 2 bases from V and 9 bases from J, the junction contained 7 bases not matched to a gene. The CDR3 reads CASSQQTSGRRGEQFF. The DNA for the CDR3 is TGCGCCAGCAGCCAACAGACTAGCGGGAGGAGGGGTGAGCAGTTCTTC.

This chain links TRBV5-1 with TRBJ2-7, with 10 bases identical to TRBD2. The V gene's germline CDR1 is SGHRS and CDR2 YFSETQ. The ends lost 0 bases at V and 9 bases at J; junction bases unmatched: 3. The CDR3 is 13 residues long. DNA of the CDR3: TGCGCCAGCAGCTTGGTTGGGACTAGCGCGCAGTACTTC. It is translated as CASSLVGTSAQYF.

The sample holds one count of this clone. This CDR3 reads CASSPRGGERYEQYF. For the CDR3, the DNA is TGTGCCAGCAGCCCCCGTGGCGGGGAAAGATACGAGCAGTACTTC. The chain is built from TRBV7-6 and TRBJ2-7, with D perhaps TRBD2 (6 bases). V lost 5 bases, J lost 4 bases, and 18 bases lay in between. CDR3 length: 15 amino acids. Germline V gives CDR1 SGHVS, CDR2 FNYEAQ.

Points on this clone: The junction departs from the called germline gene at one end, perhaps through a read error. The chain uses TRBV7-9 and TRBJ1-6; D remains ambiguous. This CDR3 is built from 15 residues. The germline V gene has CDR1 SEHNR and CDR2 FQNEAQ (reference sequence). CDR3 sequence reads: CASSLGSSYNSPLHF. The CDR3 nucleotides are TGTGCCAGCAGTTTAGGGAGCTCCTATAATTCACCCCTCCACTTT.

The CDR3 loop is CSAREAGFTF. Here the CDR3 DNA reads TGCAGTGCTAGAGAAGCGGGTTTCACCTTC. The chain carries TRBV20-1 and TRBJ1-2; D unresolved. Trimming took off 0 bases at V and 13 bases at J, with 9 bases between the two ends. This CDR3 has 10 amino acids. CDR1 is DFQATT and CDR2 is SNEGSKA in the germline V gene (reference sequence).

The genes are TRBV1 and TRBJ2-5; the D call in the table, TRBD2, was not verified against the DNA. TRBV1 is a pseudogene segment. There are 13 residues in the CDR3. The CDR3 reads CTRERGGSKTQYF. Written as DNA, the CDR3 is TGCACCAGAGAGCGGGGGGGCAGTAAGACCCAGTACTTC.

V gene TRBV2 combines with J gene TRBJ2-1; the match to TRBD2 covers 14 bases. J gave up 9 bases and V 6 bases, and 7 bases lay outside the gene matches. The CDR3 loop spans 15 amino acids. Germline loops: CDR1 SNHLY, CDR2 FYNNEI. The CDR3: CASSGTSGRGGEQFF. The DNA for the CDR3 is TGTGCCAGCAGCGGGACTAGCGGGAGAGGAGGTGAGCAGTTCTTC.

This chain joins TRBV14 and TRBJ1-2; D is perhaps TRBD1 (5 bases). CDR1 and CDR2 from the germline V gene are SGHDN and FVKESK. CDR3 size: 17 residues. Trimming took 3 bases from V and 7 from J, leaving 24 bases between them. Here the CDR3 reads CASSQGFLTGTPGGYTF. The DNA of the CDR3 is TGTGCCAGCAGCCAGGGATTTTTGACCGGGACCCCCGGTGGCTACACCTTC. The complete variable domain, with remaining parts taken from reference TRBV14 and TRBJ1-2, reads EAGVTQFPSHSVIEKGQTVTLRCDPISGHDNLYWYRRVMGKEIKFLLHFVKESKQDESGMPNNRFLAERTGGTYSTLKVQPAELEDSGVYFCASSQGFLTGTPGGYTFGSGTRLTVV.

The rearrangement joins TRBV18 to TRBJ2-7; unclear D gene. Trimming left V 4 bases short and J 3 bases short, with 10 bases between. Germline V lookup: CDR1 KGHSH, CDR2 LQKENI. The CDR3 contains 13 residues. The CDR3 sequence: CASSLAGDYEQYF. The CDR3 bases are TGTGCCAGCTCACTAGCTGGAGACTACGAGCAGTACTTC.

This clone was detected only a few times. The gene calls are TRBV28 and TRBJ1-1; possible D gene TRBD1, 5 bases. With 3 bases removed from V and 1 base from J, the gap between germline ends came to 15 bases. Germline V lookup: CDR1 MDHEN, CDR2 SYDVKM. The CDR3 extends over 16 amino acids. CDR3 DNA sequence: TGTGCCAGCAGTTTTTTCGGCAGGGCAGGGAACACTGAAGCTTTCTTT. Protein product: CASSFFGRAGNTEAFF.